Following are 14 T cell receptor beta chains from one sample sequenced in a study of T-cell memory formation after mild COVID-19 (dated by TCRdb to about 2021). Receptor amplification or capture employed 5' RACE. TCRdb records Illumina NovaSeq 6000 as the sequencer. The public sequencing data were trimmed at Q25 with fastp and processed into clonotypes with MiXCR by TCRdb, which kept only in-frame beta chains. A single entry per CDR3 protein holds the most common genes and DNA from its merged rows. The sample table records just over 350,000 distinct CDR3 sequences; around 15% of these occur just once. Roughly a fifth of the sample is in the top ten clones. Sequencing was done on a sample of PBMCs or a T cell subset sorted from them (not recorded which). All receptors come from a young man who had mild COVID-19 (a few samples of this study predate the infection). The sample titles of this study are shuffled in the database, so cell type and time point are left out; the donor was told from shared clones.

This chain links TRBV9 with TRBJ2-2; TRBD1 aligns across 7 bases. V shed 4 bases and J 7 bases; nucleotides not matched to a gene: 4. The CDR3 is 13 amino acids. The germline V gene encodes CDR1 SGDLS and CDR2 YYNGEE. DNA of the CDR3: TGTGCCAGCAGCCCACAGGGGATCGGGGAGCTGTTTTTT. Protein product: CASSPQGIGELFF.

This clonotype has more than one count but fewer than ten. The chain has TRBV4-2 and TRBJ2-2; D may be TRBD1 (6 bases). The CDR3 runs to 12 residues. The V gene lost 10 bases and the J gene lost 3 bases, with 9 bases spanning the gap. CDR1 is LGHNA, CDR2 YNFKEQ, per germline. For the CDR3, the DNA is TGTGCCATACAGGGAGACACCGGGGAGCTGTTTTTT. Its translation: CAIQGDTGELFF.

This chain links TRBV15 with TRBJ2-7, with 10 bases matching TRBD1. V lost 3 bases to trimming and J lost 5 bases; unmatched junction nucleotides: 4. CDR1 and CDR2 (germline): LNHNV, YYDKDF (reference sequence). This CDR3 contains 14 residues. CDR3 sequence (DNA): TGTGCCACCAGCAGGGGACAGGGGTTTAACGAGCAGTACTTC. Protein sequence: CATSRGQGFNEQYF. The whole variable domain, filled in from reference TRBV15 and TRBJ2-7, reads DAMVIQNPRYQVTQFGKPVTLSCSQTLNHNVMYWYQQKSSQAPKLLFHYYDKDFNNEADTPDNFQSRRPNTSFCFLDIRSPGLGDTAMYLCATSRGQGFNEQYFGPGTRLTVT.

This clonotype was detected ten times or more. The CDR3, as DNA: TGTGCCAGCGGGGGTATTGGGAATGAGCAGTTCTTC. It codes for CASGGIGNEQFF. J is TRBJ2-1 and V is TRBV2; D tentatively reads TRBD1 or TRBD2 (5 bases each). There are 12 residues in the CDR3. The V gene lost 8 bases and the J gene lost 7 bases, with 12 bases spanning the gap. Germline CDR1 and CDR2: SNHLY and FYNNEI.

This sequence joins TRBV30 and TRBJ1-2; 7 bases align to TRBD1. The germline V gene encodes CDR1 GTSNPN and CDR2 SVGIG (reference sequence). Losses at the gene ends were 1 base for V and 8 bases for J; bases not matched to a gene: 4. This CDR3 is built from 12 residues. CDR3 residues: CAWSGGTVGYTF. The CDR3 DNA follows: TGTGCCTGGAGTGGAGGGACAGTAGGCTACACCTTC. Full variable domain (rest looked up from reference TRBV30 and TRBJ1-2): SQTIHQWPATLVQPVGSPLSLECTVEGTSNPNLYWYRQAAGRGLQLLFYSVGIGQISSEVPQNLSASRPQDRQFILSSKKLLLSDSGFYLCAWSGGTVGYTFGSGTRLTVV.

The sample holds a few counts of this clonotype. The V and J genes are TRBV3-1 and TRBJ2-3, with 9 nucleotides matching TRBD2. Germline assignment: CDR1 LGHDT and CDR2 YNNKEL (reference sequence). The ends lost 6 bases at V and 4 bases at J; junction bases unmatched: 8. The CDR3 is 15 amino acids. CDR3 sequence: CASSLSGGKADTQYF. CDR3 sequence (DNA): TGTGCCAGCAGTCTAAGCGGGGGGAAGGCAGATACGCAGTATTTT.

V and J are TRBV7-2 and TRBJ2-3; 11 bases fit TRBD2. The CDR3 is 16 residues long. Germline CDR1 SGHTA, CDR2 FQGNSA. J lost 8 bases, V lost 1 base, and 8 bases had no gene match. As DNA, the CDR3 is TGTGCCAGCAGCTTAGTATCCCTAGCGGGGGGAAGTACGCAGTATTTT. Its protein product is CASSLVSLAGGSTQYF.

This clonotype was counted at least ten times. This chain links TRBV12-3 or TRBV12-4 with TRBJ1-6, with TRBD1 identical over 10 bases. V was pared by 5 bases and J by 9 bases, with 7 bases of the junction left unmatched. This CDR3 spans 15 amino acids. CDR3 sequence: CASSVLRDRGSPLHF. CDR3 bases: TGTGCCAGCAGTGTACTCCGGGACAGGGGTTCACCCCTCCACTTT.

The chain employs TRBV5-5 and TRBJ2-7, with unresolved D. Trimming cost V 3 bases and J 4 bases, with 17 bases left between them. The V gene's germline CDR1 is SGHKS and CDR2 YYEKEE (reference sequence). CDR3 length equals 15 residues. The CDR3 loop reads CASSSDTDYFYEQYV. The CDR3 DNA reads TGTGCCAGCAGCTCTGACACGGATTATTTTTACGAGCAGTACGTC.

The sample holds a few counts of this clonotype. The V and J genes are TRBV7-6 and TRBJ2-1; D might be TRBD2 (6 bases). CDR1 is SGHVS and CDR2 is FNYEAQ in the germline V gene. The V and J ends lost 5 bases and 3 bases respectively, with 17 bases between them. This CDR3 contains 16 residues. CDR3 bases: TGTGCCAGCAGCCCCAGGGACGGGGGATACTACAATGAGCAGTTCTTC. It codes for CASSPRDGGYYNEQFF.

The V and J genes are TRBV12-5 and TRBJ1-1, with D uncertain. The CDR3 loop spans 11 amino acids. V lost 1 base and J lost 9, with 6 bases in between. Germline lookup yields CDR1 LGHNT and CDR2 FRNRAP. CDR3 protein: CASGLGRKAFF. Written as DNA, the CDR3 is TGTGCTAGTGGTTTGGGCAGAAAAGCTTTCTTT.

The J gene is TRBJ2-1, the V gene TRBV19, with D perhaps matching TRBD1 or TRBD2 (5 bases each). Germline V CDR1 and CDR2: LNHDA, SQIVND (reference sequence). The V end lost 8 bases, the J end lost 10 bases, and 15 bases lay between the germline ends. This CDR3 is built from 12 residues. The CDR3 here is CASSTEGIEQFF. CDR3 DNA: TGTGCCAGTTCCACCGAGGGGATAGAGCAGTTCTTC.

The chain joins TRBV6-2 or TRBV6-3 to TRBJ2-1; either TRBD1 or TRBD2 may supply D (6 bases each). Germline assignment: CDR1 MNHEY and CDR2 SVGEGT. The CDR3 covers 16 residues. Trimming pared 6 bases from V and 3 bases from J, leaving 18 bases between. Here the CDR3 DNA reads TGTGCCAGCAGCCCCTTGGGGGGCCGCTTCTACAATGAGCAGTTCTTC. It translates to CASSPLGGRFYNEQFF.

The chain uses TRBV15 and TRBJ1-2; D not resolved. CDR1 and CDR2 (germline): LNHNV, YYDKDF (reference sequence). The CDR3 runs to 13 residues. With 0 bases removed from V and 2 bases from J, the gap between germline ends came to 4 bases. CDR3: CATSRDQNYGYTF. Here the CDR3 DNA reads TGTGCCACCAGCAGAGACCAAAACTATGGCTACACCTTC.